The present T cell receptor beta chain was sequenced within a study of PD-1 blockade in classical Hodgkin lymphoma. Study results and caveats: Patients who initiated nivolumab within 1 year of ASCT were excluded. Reports indicated that newly diagnosed patients had lower baseline TCR diversity than healthy donors did. Diversity in CD4+ TCRs, unlike that measured in CD8+ TCRs, had risen significantly by C4D1.

This table comes from immunoSEQ multiplex PCR, and its TCRdb copy is limited to in-frame clones, with some not included. This table holds around 60,000 clones, about 90% found once. In the case of this clone: The antigen remains undetermined.

Time point defined: cycle 4 day 1 (C4D1), after 5 to 7 weeks of nivolumab. In every patient, relapse followed autologous stem cell transplantation, while exposure to brentuximab vedotin differed. The receptor comes from a human donor with classical Hodgkin lymphoma. Here the sequenced sample was peripheral blood mononuclear cells (PBMCs), taken before the fourth cycle of nivolumab.

The CDR3 reads CASSLNSGEQYF. In DNA, the CDR3 is TGTGCCAGCAGCTTGAATAGCGGCGAGCAGTACTTC. The chain links TRBV7-8 to TRBJ2-7; perhaps TRBD2 as D (6 bases). The germline CDR1 and CDR2 sequences are SGHVS and FQNEAQ. Trimming took 3 bases from V and 6 from J, leaving 9 bases between them. CDR3 size: 12 residues.